This is a list of T cell receptor beta chains from one sample in a study of identical twins. One entry per CDR3 protein, called by TCRdb with MiXCR from the 5' RACE reads. This sample carries approximately 630,000 distinct CDR3 sequences, 7.1% of them seen once, and the ten largest clones take 1.6%. The same sample was also studied in work on yellow fever vaccine responses in identical twins.

The sample comprised PBMCs. All receptors derive from a woman under 30 in good health. Each CDR3 is given with its conserved first and last residue. A D gene is named only where the DNA matches it firmly. Clone sizes are given selectively: once, few, many, or a class where the clone is expanded.

size,J,D,V,CDR3,DNA
-,TRBJ2-7,TRBD2,TRBV7-9,CASSAPGLAGTNEQYF,TGTGCCAGCAGCGCACCCGGACTAGCGGGAACTAACGAGCAGTACTTC
many,TRBJ2-1,-,TRBV12-3/TRBV12-4,CASSLVSGGYNEQFF,TGTGCCAGCAGTTTAGTGAGCGGTGGTTACAATGAGCAGTTCTTC
many,TRBJ2-3,TRBD2,TRBV12-3/TRBV12-4,CASSFSGSSTDTQYF,TGTGCCAGCAGTTTTAGCGGGTCTAGCACAGATACGCAGTATTTT
many,TRBJ2-3,-,TRBV2,CASSEWAITDTQYF,TGTGCCAGCAGTGAATGGGCCATCACAGATACGCAGTATTTT
-,TRBJ1-4,-,TRBV5-1,CASCPGGLNEKLFF,TGCGCCAGCTGCCCTGGCGGACTAAATGAAAAACTGTTTTTT
many,TRBJ2-6,-,TRBV23-1,CASSQSGDDRANVLTF,TGCGCCAGCAGTCAATCGGGGGATGACAGGGCCAACGTCCTGACTTTC
-,TRBJ2-5,TRBD1,TRBV14,CASSQGNRGETQYF,TGTGCCAGCAGCCAAGGAAACAGGGGCGAGACCCAGTACTTC
few,TRBJ2-1,TRBD2,TRBV20-1,CSATIAGGRSEQFF,TGCAGTGCTACAATAGCGGGGGGCCGCAGTGAGCAGTTCTTC
few,TRBJ2-7,-,TRBV4-1,CASSQRGAGSQPNYEQYF,TGCGCCAGCAGCCAAAGGGGGGCGGGCAGCCAACCCAACTACGAGCAGTACTTC
-,TRBJ2-2,TRBD1,TRBV5-1,CASSSRQGGGELFF,TGTGCCAGCAGCAGCCGACAGGGGGGCGGGGAGCTGTTTTTT
-,TRBJ1-1,-,TRBV3-1,CACTPTDTLNTEAFF,TGTGCCTGCACCCCGACCGACACTTTGAACACTGAAGCTTTCTTT
many,TRBJ2-2,-,TRBV7-7,CASSPVRAANTGELFF,TGTGCCAGCAGCCCCGTGCGGGCAGCGAACACCGGGGAGCTGTTTTTT
many,TRBJ2-5,TRBD1,TRBV10-3,CAIYWTGEETQYF,TGTGCCATCTACTGGACAGGGGAAGAGACCCAGTACTTC
few,TRBJ1-1,-,TRBV12-3/TRBV12-4,CASGGPGTTF,TGTGCCAGCGGGGGACCCGGGACAACGTTT
many,TRBJ2-2,TRBD2,TRBV24-1,CATRGAGDFGELFF,TGTGCCACCCGAGGGGCGGGAGACTTCGGGGAGCTGTTTTTT